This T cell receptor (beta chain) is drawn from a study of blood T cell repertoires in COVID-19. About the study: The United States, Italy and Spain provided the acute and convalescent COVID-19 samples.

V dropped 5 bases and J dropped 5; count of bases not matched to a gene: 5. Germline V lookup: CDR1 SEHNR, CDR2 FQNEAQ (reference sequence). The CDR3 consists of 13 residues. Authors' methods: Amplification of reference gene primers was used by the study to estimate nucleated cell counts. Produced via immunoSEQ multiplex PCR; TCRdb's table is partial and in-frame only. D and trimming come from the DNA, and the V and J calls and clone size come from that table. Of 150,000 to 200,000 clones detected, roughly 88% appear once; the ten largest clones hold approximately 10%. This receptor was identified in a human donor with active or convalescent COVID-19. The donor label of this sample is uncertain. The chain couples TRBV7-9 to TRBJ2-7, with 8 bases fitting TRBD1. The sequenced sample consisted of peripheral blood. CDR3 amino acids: CASSTGQGDEQYF. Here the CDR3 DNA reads TGTGCCAGCAGCACTGGACAGGGAGACGAGCAGTACTTC.